This T cell receptor (beta chain) was profiled in a study of monozygotic twins with inflammatory bowel disease. The study's findings and limits: Healthy twins showed more clonotype sharing with others than IBD patients, especially patients with disease activity. Among twins, concordant and discordant pairs did not differ in repertoire similarity, possibly from limited power.

Each UMI, carrying a 6-nucleotide sample barcode, came from template switching. Nested PCRs (about 15 and 9 cycles, two total) were applied to TCRalpha and TCRbeta cDNA. TCRdb re-called the 5' RACE reads and shows each CDR3 protein once, DNA omitted. The repertoire table contains 140,000 to 150,000 distinct CDR3 sequences. Turning to this clonotype: Its target is not known.

There are 12 residues in the CDR3. Per the germline V gene, CDR1 is MDHEN and CDR2 is SYDVKM. This receptor was obtained from a human donor with ulcerative colitis or Crohn's disease, or a healthy co-twin of an affected twin (not recorded which). Sequencing was done on a sample of blood. The V and J genes are TRBV28 and TRBJ1-1; TCRdb selects TRBD1, and the lack of DNA leaves this call unchecked. CDR3 amino acids: CASSPPRPQAFF.